The 17 T cell receptor beta chains reported below all come from one sample, sequenced in a study of CD8 T cells in ankylosing spondylitis. Each CDR3 protein gets one entry after TCRdb re-called the 5' RACE reads with MiXCR. The data show roughly 120,000 distinct CDR3 sequences, approximately 15% seen once. Material: blood, either unsorted or a sorted T cell fraction (not recorded which). These TCRs come from a female donor with ankylosing spondylitis or in good health (not recorded which).

This clonotype has at least ten counts. The chain recombines TRBV29-1 with TRBJ2-5; D ambiguous. There are 14 residues in the CDR3. Trimming cost V 3 bases and J 5 bases, with 16 bases left between them. The germline V gene has CDR1 SQVTM and CDR2 ANQGSEA. The CDR3 here is CSVELTGLWETQYF. CDR3 bases: TGCAGCGTTGAGCTAACGGGCTTGTGGGAGACCCAGTACTTC. Supplemented by reference TRBV29-1 and TRBJ2-5, the full variable domain reads SAVISQKPSRDICQRGTSLTIQCQVDSQVTMMFWYRQQPGQSLTLIATANQGSEATYESGFVIDKFPISRPNLTFSTLTVSNMSPEDSSIYLCSVELTGLWETQYFGPGTRLLVL.

This clonotype has more than one count but fewer than ten. The gene calls are TRBV20-1 and TRBJ1-2; possible D gene TRBD1, 5 bases. The CDR3 contains 13 residues. Germline V gene sequence: CDR1 DFQATT, CDR2 SNEGSKA (reference sequence). V lost 1 base and J lost 11, with 17 bases in between. This CDR3 is CSARATRAGIYTF. Written as DNA, the CDR3 is TGCAGTGCTAGAGCGACAAGAGCAGGGATTTACACCTTC.

The chain carries TRBV24-1 and TRBJ2-5; D could derive from TRBD1 or TRBD2 (5 bases each). The germline gives CDR1 KGHDR, CDR2 SFDVKD. The CDR3 is 13 amino acids. Trimming stripped 4 bases from V and 5 bases from J, with 10 bases between. The CDR3 sequence is CATSDRDRETQYF. The CDR3, as DNA: TGTGCCACCAGTGACCGGGACCGGGAGACCCAGTACTTC.

About this clonotype: A read error is possible here, since a much larger clone lies one base away. The chain has TRBV3-1 and TRBJ2-5; unclear D gene. The CDR3 extends over 12 amino acids. Germline CDR1 reads LGHDT; CDR2 reads YNNKEL (reference sequence). The chain's CDR3 is CVSSQVMKTQYF. CDR3 bases: TGTGTCAGCAGCCAAGTCATGAAGACCCAGTACTTC.

This clonotype was seen only a few times. This sequence joins TRBV7-8 and TRBJ2-1; TRBD2 matches 7 bases. This CDR3 spans 15 amino acids. The germline CDR1 and CDR2 sequences are SGHVS and FQNEAQ. V lost 1 base to trimming and J lost 9 bases; unmatched junction nucleotides: 9. The CDR3 loop is CASSLVGEGRFEQFF. In nucleotides, the CDR3 is TGTGCCAGCAGCTTAGTGGGGGAGGGCCGGTTTGAGCAGTTCTTC.

The chain combines TRBV20-1 with TRBJ1-5; D is undetermined. Trimming removed 1 base at V and 0 bases at J, with 7 bases between. This CDR3 spans 14 amino acids. Germline V CDR1 and CDR2: DFQATT, SNEGSKA (reference sequence). For the CDR3, the DNA is TGCAGTGCTAGAGGGGAAAGTAGCAATCAGCCCCAGCATTTT. It specifies CSARGESSNQPQHF.

The chain recombines TRBV12-3 or TRBV12-4 with TRBJ2-2; the D gene is possibly TRBD1 (5 bases). The CDR3 runs to 17 residues. Trimming removed 0 bases from V and 7 bases from J, with 18 bases in between. CDR3 amino acids: CASSLAGQGFRSGELFF. The CDR3, as DNA: TGTGCCAGCAGTTTAGCGGGTCAGGGTTTCAGAAGCGGGGAGCTGTTTTTT.

V and J are TRBV5-1 and TRBJ2-5; D is unclear. The CDR3 is 15 residues long. The V gene lost 0 bases and the J gene lost 0 bases, with 9 bases spanning the gap. Germline V CDR1 and CDR2: SGHRS, YFSETQ. The CDR3 loop is CASSLVVGNQETQYF. In DNA form, the CDR3 reads TGCGCCAGCAGCTTGGTCGTAGGGAACCAAGAGACCCAGTACTTC.

This clonotype was counted only a few times. The rearrangement links TRBV2 to TRBJ1-2, with D perhaps matching TRBD1 (5 bases). The CDR3 has 14 residues. Germline loops: CDR1 SNHLY, CDR2 FYNNEI. V shed 5 bases and J shed 0 bases, with 10 bases lying between them. The CDR3 sequence is CASSKDKSNYGYTF. The CDR3 region has the DNA TGTGCCAGCAGTAAGGACAAGTCTAACTATGGCTACACCTTC. The entire variable domain, with the rest obtained from reference TRBV2 and TRBJ1-2, is as follows: EPEVTQTPSHQVTQMGQEVILRCVPISNHLYFYWYRQILGQKVEFLVSFYNNEISEKSEIFDDQFSVERPDGSNFTLKIRSTKLEDSAMYFCASSKDKSNYGYTFGSGTRLTVV.

The chain is built from TRBV15 and TRBJ2-5; unclear D gene. CDR1 is LNHNV, CDR2 YYDKDF, per germline (reference sequence). The CDR3 is 13 residues long. V lost 0 bases and J 10 bases, leaving 12 bases between the germline ends. This CDR3 reads CATSREPEGIQYF. The CDR3, as DNA: TGTGCCACCAGCAGAGAACCCGAAGGGATCCAGTACTTC.

The table lists this clonotype with many counts. The chain recombines TRBV7-2 with TRBJ1-1, with 7 bases aligning to TRBD1. Losses at the gene ends were 1 base for V and 2 bases for J; bases not matched to a gene: 4. The CDR3 has 15 amino acids. Germline V gene data show CDR1 as SGHTA and CDR2 as FQGNSA. CDR3 nucleotides: TGTGCCAGCAGCTTAGGGACAGGTATTAACACTGAAGCTTTCTTT. It yields the protein CASSLGTGINTEAFF.

This clonotype has more than one count but fewer than ten. This chain links TRBV20-1 with TRBJ2-7; no firm D call. This CDR3 region has 11 residues. With 0 bases removed from V and 6 bases from J, the gap between germline ends came to 6 bases. Germline CDR1 reads DFQATT; CDR2 reads SNEGSKA (reference sequence). The CDR3 DNA is TGCAGTGCTAGAGATCCGCGCGAGCAGTACTTC. Translation: CSARDPREQYF.

This clonotype turned up a few times. The chain recombines TRBV5-1 with TRBJ2-3; unclear D gene. CDR1 is SGHRS and CDR2 is YFSETQ in the germline V gene. The CDR3 is made up of 15 amino acids. The ends were cut back, 0 bases at V and 6 bases at J, with 14 bases in the middle. The CDR3 sequence: CASSLAVTPSDTQYF. The DNA for the CDR3 is TGCGCCAGCAGCTTGGCGGTGACCCCGTCGGATACGCAGTATTTT.

This clonotype has just a few counts. V gene TRBV7-2 combines with J gene TRBJ2-2; TRBD2 aligns across 9 bases. Losses at the gene ends were 8 bases for V and 3 bases for J; bases not matched to a gene: 10. Germline lookup yields CDR1 SGHTA and CDR2 FQGNSA. This CDR3 region has 16 residues. The CDR3 bases are TGTGCCAGCGCTCGGCGGGGGGGCCGGGACACCGGGGAGCTGTTTTTT. It is translated as CASARRGGRDTGELFF.

Comments on this clonotype: This clone may be a read error of a much larger clone one base away. V and J are TRBV5-1 and TRBJ1-1; 8 bases fit TRBD1. CDR3 length: 16 residues. V gave up 4 bases and J gave up 2 bases; unmatched junction bases: 10. The germline CDR1 and CDR2 sequences are SGHRS and YFSETQ. The CDR3 protein is CASSSATGARNTEAFF. CDR3 in DNA: TGCGCCAGCAGCAGCGCGACAGGGGCAAGAAACACTGAAGCTTTCTTT.

In its sample, this clonotype was seen many times. DNA of the CDR3: TGCAGTGCTCAACGTCGATACCAGGGAAAAGCTTTCTTT. Protein product: CSAQRRYQGKAFF. This rearrangement joins TRBV20-1 to TRBJ1-1; possible D gene TRBD1, 5 bases. Trimming shortened V by 5 bases and J by 9 bases, and 19 bases separated the two germline ends. The germline V gene has CDR1 DFQATT and CDR2 SNEGSKA (reference sequence). This CDR3 spans 13 amino acids.

This chain uses TRBV5-1 with TRBJ2-2; possible D gene TRBD1, 6 bases. V lost 0 bases, J lost 0 bases, and 9 bases lay in between. The CDR3 has 16 amino acids. Germline values: CDR1 SGHRS, CDR2 YFSETQ. In DNA, the CDR3 is TGCGCCAGCAGCTTGGCGGACAGCGCGAACACCGGGGAGCTGTTTTTT. Its protein product is CASSLADSANTGELFF.